These 2 T cell receptor beta chains originate from one sample sequenced in a study of blood T cell repertoires in COVID-19. Assay used: immunoSEQ multiplex PCR; TCRdb lists only in-frame clones, some missing. The sample records a few hundred thousand clones, roughly 86% being singletons. The specimen sequenced was peripheral blood. The receptors stem from a woman in her thirties with COVID-19, enrolled during active disease.

The DNA of the CDR3 is TGTGCCAGCAGTAAGAGGGCTGGCAATCAGCCCCAGCATTTT. This encodes CASSKRAGNQPQHF. The rearrangement links TRBV6-5 to TRBJ1-5; the D is unclear. Trimming took 5 bases from V and 2 from J, leaving 10 bases between them. This CDR3 contains 14 residues. In germline, CDR1 is MNHEY, CDR2 SVGAGI.

The chain employs TRBV2 and TRBJ1-2, with D tentatively TRBD1 (5 bases). Trimming removed 7 bases at V and 1 base at J, with 10 bases between. CDR1 is SNHLY and CDR2 is FYNNEI in the germline V gene. This CDR3 region has 13 residues. This CDR3 is CASNQDSNYGYTF. For the CDR3, the DNA is TGTGCCAGCAACCAAGACAGTAACTATGGCTACACCTTC. Using reference TRBV2 and TRBJ1-2 for the parts outside the CDR3, the full variable domain is EPEVTQTPSHQVTQMGQEVILRCVPISNHLYFYWYRQILGQKVEFLVSFYNNEISEKSEIFDDQFSVERPDGSNFTLKIRSTKLEDSAMYFCASNQDSNYGYTFGSGTRLTVV.